This record concerns one TCR beta chain sequence. Its antigen remains unidentified. No base-level quality is on record; no much larger clone is a single base apart. This sample was taken from a study of radiotherapy plus CTLA-4 blockade in lung cancer listed by TCRdb under 2018. Context from the whole study: Among enrolled patients, approximately 19% had an objective response and 31% reached disease control. The full study reports these points: After treatment with radiotherapy and ipilimumab, TCR clones that came from tumors expanded in the peripheral blood. The strongest predictors of response, as reported, were early dynamic changes in blood T cell clones along with a rise in serum interferon-beta after radiation.

The library was obtained by the immunoSEQ multiplex PCR assay. As stored in TCRdb, this immuneACCESS dataset retains in-frame rearrangements with V and J assigned. A fraction of the clones does not appear; measured against another copy, unresolved V genes explain less than half of the discrepancy, and the remainder lacks a known reason. In this sample the table shows 120,000 or so clones, 78% of which occur a single time. The leading ten clones occupy approximately 5.2% of the sample. The study evaluated CTLA-4 blockade (ipilimumab) given together with focal radiation therapy in patients who had chemo-refractory metastatic non-small-cell lung cancer. The material was peripheral blood, obtained from a patient treated with radiotherapy plus ipilimumab. The clonotype originates from a human donor with non-small cell lung cancer who had a partial response to radiotherapy plus ipilimumab.

In nucleotides, the sequence is TGTGCCAGCAGGACAGCCTATGGCTACACCTTC. Its protein reads: CASRTAYGYTF. The rearrangement combines TRBV28 with TRBJ1-2; a tentative D match to TRBD1 spans 5 bases. Inclusive of the bounding cysteine and phenylalanine, the CDR3 is 11 residues long. The kept DNA is CDR3 alone, 33 bases in frame from the first base. Trimming at the junction amounts to 6 bases on V and 4 bases on J, and the germline ends lie 6 bases apart. The germline V gene yields MDHEN for CDR1 and SYDVKM for CDR2.